Below are 14 T cell receptor beta chains sequenced from a single sample in a study of immune evolution from preneoplasia to lung adenocarcinoma. The method was immunoSEQ multiplex PCR; TCRdb's version includes in-frame clones alone and lacks a portion of them. Among approximately 4,500 clones listed, around 80% were seen once. Sequenced: FFPE lung adenocarcinoma in situ tissue. These receptors all come from a person between 65 and 79 years old with lung adenocarcinoma.

The genes are TRBV25-1 and TRBJ2-7, with TRBD2 as a possible D gene (6 bases). Trimming took 6 bases from V and 5 from J, leaving 17 bases between them. The CDR3 runs to 14 residues. Germline-derived CDR1 and CDR2 are MGHDK and SYGVNS. The DNA of the CDR3 is TGTGCCAGCAGAGGGGACGGGAGTCGCCACGAGCAGTACTTC. It translates to CASRGDGSRHEQYF.

Within the sample, this clone is large. The rearrangement joins TRBV11-2 to TRBJ1-5; D may be TRBD1 (5 bases). Trimming shortened V by 1 base and J by 6 bases, and 7 bases separated the two germline ends. Germline loops: CDR1 SGHAT, CDR2 FQNNGV. The CDR3 covers 13 residues. The CDR3 protein is CASSLGTGQPQHF. The DNA for the CDR3 is TGTGCCAGCAGCTTAGGTACAGGTCAGCCCCAGCATTTT.

This rearrangement joins TRBV20-1 to TRBJ1-1; the D gene is possibly TRBD1 (6 bases). V was pared by 3 bases and J by 6 bases, with 8 bases between. The germline CDR1 and CDR2 sequences are DFQATT and SNEGSKA (reference sequence). The CDR3 loop spans 11 amino acids. The CDR3 protein is CSAREGAEAFF. The CDR3 DNA reads as TGCAGTGCTAGGGAGGGGGCTGAAGCTTTCTTT.

V usage is TRBV20-1 and J usage is TRBJ2-1, with D uncertain. Germline CDR1 and CDR2: DFQATT and SNEGSKA (reference sequence). There are 10 residues in the CDR3. The V end lost 3 bases, the J end lost 10 bases, and 7 bases lay between the germline ends. In DNA, the CDR3 is TGCAGTGCTAGTTCTGAAGAGCAGTTCTTC. This translates into CSASSEEQFF.

The chain has TRBV5-1 and TRBJ2-2, with 10 bases aligning to TRBD2. Germline CDR1 SGHRS, CDR2 YFSETQ. CDR3 length: 17 residues. The V segment lost 1 base and the J segment 5 bases; nucleotides outside the gene matches: 8. The CDR3 DNA sequence: TGCGCCAGCAGCTTGTCTAGCGGGGGTGGTAGGACCGGGGAGCTGTTTTTT. Translation gives CASSLSSGGGRTGELFF. The whole variable domain, filled in from reference TRBV5-1 and TRBJ2-2, reads KAGVTQTPRYLIKTRGQQVTLSCSPISGHRSVSWYQQTPGQGLQFLFEYFSETQRNKGNFPGRFSGRQFSNSRSEMNVSTLELGDSALYLCASSLSSGGGRTGELFFGEGSRLTVL.

The chain combines TRBV23-1 with TRBJ2-5, with D perhaps TRBD1 or TRBD2 (5 bases each). TRBV23-1 is identified as an open reading frame with a role that is uncertain. The V end lost 6 bases, the J end lost 3 bases, and 17 bases lay between the germline ends. CDR3 length: 15 residues. The DNA for the CDR3 is TGCGCCAGCAGCCCCCCCTTAGAGGGGAAAGAGACCCAGTACTTC. Translation: CASSPPLEGKETQYF.

The rearrangement joins TRBV10-2 to TRBJ2-3; the D gene is possibly TRBD2 (7 bases). Trimming removed 6 bases at V and 3 bases at J, with 22 bases between. This CDR3 is built from 17 residues. Germline loops: CDR1 WSHSY, CDR2 SAAADI. The CDR3 bases are TGCGCCAGCAGCGACCCGGCGGGGGCGAGTTGGACAGATACGCAGTATTTT. Its protein product is CASSDPAGASWTDTQYF.

The chain uses TRBV7-9 and TRBJ2-1; the D is unclear. Between the trimmed V and J ends, which lost 0 bases and 5 bases, there was a span of 5 bases. Looked up from germline, CDR1 is SEHNR and CDR2 is FQNEAQ (reference sequence). The CDR3 covers 13 residues. The chain's CDR3 is CASSLAGNNEQFF. CDR3 in DNA: TGTGCCAGCAGCTTAGCCGGAAACAATGAGCAGTTCTTC.

The sample holds a few counts of this clone. Different DNA sequences within this sample yield the same CDR3. The chain recombines TRBV5-1 with TRBJ2-5; D is ambiguous. Germline CDR1 SGHRS, CDR2 YFSETQ. The CDR3 runs to 13 residues. V was clipped by 0 bases and J by 1 base, with 4 bases between them. The CDR3 coding sequence is TGCGCCAGCAGCTTGGGCGGCCAAGAGACCCAGTACTTC. Residues: CASSLGGQETQYF.

This sequence joins TRBV19 and TRBJ2-5; possibly TRBD2 for D (5 bases). Between the trimmed V and J ends, which lost 0 bases and 7 bases, there was a span of 9 bases. This CDR3 contains 13 residues. Germline-derived CDR1 and CDR2 are LNHDA and SQIVND (reference sequence). The CDR3 sequence: CASSIDGEGTQYF. Here the CDR3 DNA reads TGTGCCAGTAGTATAGACGGGGAAGGGACCCAGTACTTC. The full variable domain, with the rest looked up from reference TRBV19 and TRBJ2-5, is DGGITQSPKYLFRKEGQNVTLSCEQNLNHDAMYWYRQDPGQGLRLIYYSQIVNDFQKGDIAEGYSVSREKKESFPLTVTSAQKNPTAFYLCASSIDGEGTQYFGPGTRLLVL.

The genes are TRBV5-4 and TRBJ1-4, with no clear D. CDR3 length: 14 amino acids. Trimming stripped 4 bases from V and 1 base from J, with 8 bases between. CDR1 SGHNT and CDR2 YYREEE come from the germline V gene (reference sequence). The CDR3 DNA is TGTGCCAGCAGCCGGATCGGAACTAATGAAAAACTGTTTTTT. It yields the protein CASSRIGTNEKLFF. Variable domain in full (rest from reference TRBV5-4 and TRBJ1-4): ETGVTQSPTHLIKTRGQQVTLRCSSQSGHNTVSWYQQALGQGPQFIFQYYREEENGRGNFPPRFSGLQFPNYSSELNVNALELDDSALYLCASSRIGTNEKLFFGSGTQLSVL.

The chain combines TRBV4-2 with TRBJ1-2, with D perhaps TRBD1 (5 bases). The CDR3 loop spans 16 amino acids. Germline assignment: CDR1 LGHNA and CDR2 YNFKEQ. V was cut by 1 base and J by 0 bases, with 12 bases left in between. The CDR3 loop is CASSQGGGQTNYGYTF. CDR3 nucleotide sequence: TGTGCCAGCAGCCAAGGGGGGGGTCAAACTAACTATGGCTACACCTTC.

This clone was observed a few times. The J gene is TRBJ2-1, the V gene TRBV10-2; D not certain. The CDR3 has 13 residues. Trimming cost V 4 bases and J 7 bases, with 11 bases left between them. From germline, CDR1 is WSHSY and CDR2 SAAADI. This chain's CDR3 is CASSATQGNEQFF. The CDR3 DNA is TGCGCCAGCAGTGCTACCCAAGGGAATGAGCAGTTCTTC.

This clone was detected only a few times. The chain joins TRBV29-1 to TRBJ1-1, with TRBD1 identical over 7 bases. In germline, CDR1 is SQVTM, CDR2 ANQGSEA. This CDR3 spans 14 amino acids. V lost 3 bases and J lost 6; bases outside the gene matches: 10. This chain's CDR3 is CSVDSPGQRSEAFF. DNA for the CDR3: TGCAGCGTTGACTCCCCGGGACAGAGATCTGAAGCTTTCTTT.